A selection of T cell receptor beta chains follows, all from one sample in a study of T cells in Graves' hyperthyroidism and ophthalmopathy. Via MiXCR, TCRdb re-called the multiplex PCR reads, giving one row per CDR3 protein. The sample holds over 700,000 distinct CDR3 sequences, about 38% seen once. Sequenced sample: blood. These receptors came from a man between 18 and 29 years old with Graves' hyperthyroidism. The CDR3 runs from the conserved cysteine through the conserved F or W. The D gene is left open where the match is weak. Not every row has a clone size; where given, it reads once, few, many or a size class.

many | TRBJ2-5 | TRBD2 | TRBV7-9 | CASSFYVAGETQYF | TGTGCCAGCAGCTTTTATGTAGCGGGGGAGACCCAGTACTTC
many | TRBJ1-1 | - | TRBV7-8 | CASSFDSRGTEAFF | TGTGCCAGCAGCTTTGACAGCCGTGGCACTGAAGCTTTCTTT
- | TRBJ2-7 | - | TRBV5-1 | CASSLDAQRIYEQYF | TGCGCCAGCAGCTTGGATGCACAGCGCATTTACGAGCAGTACTTC
many | TRBJ2-2 | TRBD2 | TRBV29-1 | CSVWGGTHTGELFF | TGCAGCGTTTGGGGAGGGACTCACACCGGGGAGCTGTTTTTT
many | TRBJ1-1 | - | TRBV15 | CATSTEQGSTEAFF | TGTGCCACCAGCACCGAACAGGGAAGCACTGAAGCTTTCTTT
- | TRBJ2-2 | - | TRBV25-1 | CASSRSPLAVNTGELFF | TGTGCCAGCAGCCGTTCCCCATTAGCGGTGAACACCGGGGAGCTGTTTTTT
- | TRBJ2-7 | TRBD1 | TRBV11-2 | CASSSSRTGVYEQYF | TGTGCCAGCAGCTCGTCTCGGACAGGGGTCTACGAGCAGTACTTC
- | TRBJ2-2 | TRBD1 | TRBV7-2 | CASSTTGGGELFF | TGTGCCAGCAGCACGACAGGGGGCGGGGAGCTGTTTTTT
many | TRBJ1-4 | TRBD1 | TRBV7-9 | CASSSGTVKLFF | TGTGCCAGCAGCTCCGGGACAGTGAAACTGTTTTTT
- | TRBJ1-5 | - | TRBV6-6 | CAISATGGQPQHF | TGTGCCATCAGCGCCACCGGGGGTCAGCCCCAGCATTTT
- | TRBJ1-1 | - | TRBV20-1 | CSAKRVVTEASF | TGCAGTGCTAAGAGGGTGGTAACTGAAGCTTCCTTT
- | TRBJ1-2 | - | TRBV4-1 | CASSQATGFNYGYTF | TGCGCCAGCAGCCAGGCAACAGGATTTAACTATGGCTACACCTTC
- | TRBJ1-4 | - | TRBV20-1 | CSARDLGKMSEKLFF | TGCAGTGCTAGAGATCTCGGGAAGATGAGTGAAAAACTGTTTTTT
- | TRBJ2-5 | - | TRBV6-5 | CASSYSKPGVETQYF | TGTGCCAGCAGTTACTCGAAACCGGGGGTGGAGACCCAGTACTTC
- | TRBJ1-5 | - | TRBV19 | CASSLQEGNQPQHF | TGTGCCAGTAGTCTCCAGGAGGGTAATCAGCCCCAGCATTTT
- | TRBJ2-7 | - | TRBV20-1 | CSVQRGSYEQYF | TGCAGTGTGCAACGGGGTAGCTACGAGCAGTACTTC
many | TRBJ1-4 | TRBD1 | TRBV20-1 | CSARQGGNEKLFF | TGCAGTGCCCGACAGGGCGGTAATGAAAAACTGTTTTTT
many | TRBJ1-5 | - | TRBV12-3/TRBV12-4 | CASSPDGDNQPQHF | TGTGCCAGCAGTCCAGATGGGGACAATCAGCCCCAGCATTTT
few | TRBJ1-1 | - | TRBV16 | CASSLPVPPAFF | TGTGCCAGCAGCCTACCGGTCCCCCCGGCTTTCTTT
- | TRBJ2-1 | - | TRBV7-3 | CASSDRRDNEQFF | TGTGCCAGCAGCGATCGGAGGGACAATGAGCAGTTCTTC